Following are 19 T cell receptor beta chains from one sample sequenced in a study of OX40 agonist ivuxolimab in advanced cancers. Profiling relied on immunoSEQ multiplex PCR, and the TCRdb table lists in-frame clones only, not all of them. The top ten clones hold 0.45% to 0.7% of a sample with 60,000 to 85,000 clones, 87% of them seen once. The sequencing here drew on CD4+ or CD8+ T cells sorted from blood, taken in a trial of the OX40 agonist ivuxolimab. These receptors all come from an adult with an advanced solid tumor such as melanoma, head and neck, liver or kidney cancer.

This CDR3 reads CASSQGLAGGPGTGELFF. CDR3 in DNA: TGCGCCAGCAGCCAGGGACTAGCGGGAGGGCCAGGCACCGGGGAGCTGTTTTTT. V is TRBV4-1 and J is TRBJ2-2; TRBD2 matches 16 bases. V gave up 3 bases and J gave up 4 bases; unmatched junction bases: 5. Germline values: CDR1 MGHRA, CDR2 YSYEKL. The CDR3 length is 18 residues.

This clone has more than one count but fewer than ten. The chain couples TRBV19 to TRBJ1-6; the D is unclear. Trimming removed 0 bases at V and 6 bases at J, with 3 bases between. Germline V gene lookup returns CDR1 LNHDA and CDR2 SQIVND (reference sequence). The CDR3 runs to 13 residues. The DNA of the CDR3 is TGTGCCAGTAGTATAGACAGTAATTCACCCCTCCACTTT. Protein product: CASSIDSNSPLHF.

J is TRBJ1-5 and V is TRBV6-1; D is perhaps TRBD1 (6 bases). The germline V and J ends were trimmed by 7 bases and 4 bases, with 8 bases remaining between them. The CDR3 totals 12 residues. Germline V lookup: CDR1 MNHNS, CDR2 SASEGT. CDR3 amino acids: CASKGVNQPQHF. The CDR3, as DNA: TGTGCCAGCAAGGGGGTTAATCAGCCCCAGCATTTT.

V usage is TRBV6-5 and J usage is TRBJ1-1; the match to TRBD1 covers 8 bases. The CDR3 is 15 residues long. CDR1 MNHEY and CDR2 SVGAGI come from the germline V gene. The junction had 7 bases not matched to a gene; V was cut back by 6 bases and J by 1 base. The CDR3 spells CASSPDRAANTEAFF. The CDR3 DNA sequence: TGTGCCAGCAGCCCGGACAGGGCGGCGAACACTGAAGCTTTCTTT.

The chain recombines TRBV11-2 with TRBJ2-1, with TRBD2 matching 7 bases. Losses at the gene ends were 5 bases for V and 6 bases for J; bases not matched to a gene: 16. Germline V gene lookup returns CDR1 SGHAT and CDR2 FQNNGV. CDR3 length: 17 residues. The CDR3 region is CASSLEGRATWTNEQFF. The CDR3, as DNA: TGTGCCAGCAGCCTCGAGGGGAGGGCAACTTGGACCAATGAGCAGTTCTTC.

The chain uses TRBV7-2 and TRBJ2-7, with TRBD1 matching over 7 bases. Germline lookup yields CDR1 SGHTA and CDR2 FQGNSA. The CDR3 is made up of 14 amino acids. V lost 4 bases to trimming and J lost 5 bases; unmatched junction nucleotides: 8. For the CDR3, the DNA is TGTGCCAGCAGCTACCAGGGGGAAAGACACGAGCAGTACTTC. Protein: CASSYQGERHEQYF.

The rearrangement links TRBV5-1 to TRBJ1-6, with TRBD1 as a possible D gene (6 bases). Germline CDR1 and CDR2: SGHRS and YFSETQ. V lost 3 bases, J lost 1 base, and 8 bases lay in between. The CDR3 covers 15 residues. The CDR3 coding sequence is TGCGCCAGCAGCTGGGGGACATCCTATAATTCACCCCTCCACTTT. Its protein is CASSWGTSYNSPLHF.

The CDR3 protein is CASSLARTGGETQYF. The CDR3 nucleotides read TGTGCCAGCAGCTTAGCGCGGACAGGGGGAGAGACCCAGTACTTC. This chain uses TRBV7-8 with TRBJ2-5; TRBD1 matches at 10 bases. The CDR3 runs 15 residues. J gave up 4 bases and V 0 bases, and 2 bases lay outside the gene matches. Per the germline V gene, CDR1 is SGHVS and CDR2 is FQNEAQ.

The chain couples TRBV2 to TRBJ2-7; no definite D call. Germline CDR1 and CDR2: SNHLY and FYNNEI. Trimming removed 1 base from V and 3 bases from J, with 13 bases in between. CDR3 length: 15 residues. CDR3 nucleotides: TGTGCCAGCAGTGAAGGGCTGAGTTCGGTCTACGAGCAGTACTTC. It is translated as CASSEGLSSVYEQYF.

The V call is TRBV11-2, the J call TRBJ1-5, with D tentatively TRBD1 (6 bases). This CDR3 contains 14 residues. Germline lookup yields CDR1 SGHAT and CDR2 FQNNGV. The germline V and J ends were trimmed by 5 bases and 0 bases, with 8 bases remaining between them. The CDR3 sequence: CASSTQGSNQPQHF. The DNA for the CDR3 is TGTGCCAGCAGCACACAGGGTAGCAATCAGCCCCAGCATTTT.

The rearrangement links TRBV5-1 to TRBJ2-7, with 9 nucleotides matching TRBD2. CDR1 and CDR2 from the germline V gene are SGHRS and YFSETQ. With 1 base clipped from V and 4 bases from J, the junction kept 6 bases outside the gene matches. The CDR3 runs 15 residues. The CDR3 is CASSLSAGGRYEQYF. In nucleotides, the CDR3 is TGCGCCAGCAGCTTGTCAGCGGGGGGAAGATACGAGCAGTACTTC.

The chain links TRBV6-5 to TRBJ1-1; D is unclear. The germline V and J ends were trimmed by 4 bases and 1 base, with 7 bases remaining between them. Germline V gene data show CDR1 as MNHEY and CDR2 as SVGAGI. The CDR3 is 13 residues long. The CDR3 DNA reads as TGTGCCAGCAGTTTCCACCCGAACACTGAAGCTTTCTTT. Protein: CASSFHPNTEAFF.

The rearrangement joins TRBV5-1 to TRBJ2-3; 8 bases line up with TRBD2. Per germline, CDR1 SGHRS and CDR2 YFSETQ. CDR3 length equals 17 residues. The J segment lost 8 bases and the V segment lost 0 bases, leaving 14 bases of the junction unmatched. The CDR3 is CASSLGKGSGAVGTQYF. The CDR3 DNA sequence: TGCGCCAGCAGCTTGGGAAAAGGTAGCGGGGCCGTGGGTACGCAGTATTTT.

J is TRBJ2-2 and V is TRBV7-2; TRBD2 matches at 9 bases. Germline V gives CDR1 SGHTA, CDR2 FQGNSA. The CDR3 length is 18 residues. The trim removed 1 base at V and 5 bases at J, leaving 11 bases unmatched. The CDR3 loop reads CASSLDNARLAVTGELFF. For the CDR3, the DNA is TGTGCCAGCAGCTTAGATAACGCCCGACTAGCGGTGACCGGGGAGCTGTTTTTT.

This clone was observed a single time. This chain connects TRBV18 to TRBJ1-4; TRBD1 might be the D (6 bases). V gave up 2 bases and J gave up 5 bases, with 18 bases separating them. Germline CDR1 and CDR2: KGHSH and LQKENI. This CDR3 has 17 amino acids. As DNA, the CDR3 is TGTGCCAGCTCACCATCGGTAGCGGGGACACTGAATGAAAAACTGTTTTTT. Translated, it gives CASSPSVAGTLNEKLFF. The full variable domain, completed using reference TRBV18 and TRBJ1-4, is NAGVMQNPRHLVRRRGQEARLRCSPMKGHSHVYWYRQLPEEGLKFMVYLQKENIIDESGMPKERFSAEFPKEGPSILRIQQVVRGDSAAYFCASSPSVAGTLNEKLFFGSGTQLSVL.

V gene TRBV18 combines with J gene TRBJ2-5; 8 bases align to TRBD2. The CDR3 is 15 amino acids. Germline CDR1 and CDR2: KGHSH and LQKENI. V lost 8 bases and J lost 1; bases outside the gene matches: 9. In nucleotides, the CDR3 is TGTGCCAGCGGCCGAGCGGGAGAAGGCCAAGAGACCCAGTACTTC. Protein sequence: CASGRAGEGQETQYF.

Written as DNA, the CDR3 is TGTGCCTGGACCGCCGGGACTAGCTATGAGCAGTTCTTC. This translates into CAWTAGTSYEQFF. The chain couples TRBV30 to TRBJ2-1; 9 positions agree with TRBD2. Per germline, CDR1 GTSNPN and CDR2 SVGIG (reference sequence). The CDR3 runs to 13 residues. V lost 4 bases to trimming and J lost 8 bases; unmatched junction nucleotides: 6.

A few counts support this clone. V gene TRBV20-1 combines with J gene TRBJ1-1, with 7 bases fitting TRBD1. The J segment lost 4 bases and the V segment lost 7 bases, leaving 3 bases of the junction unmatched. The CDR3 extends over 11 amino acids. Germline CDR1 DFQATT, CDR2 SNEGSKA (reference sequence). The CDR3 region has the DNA TGCAGTGGACAGGGCCGCACTGAAGCTTTCTTT. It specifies CSGQGRTEAFF.

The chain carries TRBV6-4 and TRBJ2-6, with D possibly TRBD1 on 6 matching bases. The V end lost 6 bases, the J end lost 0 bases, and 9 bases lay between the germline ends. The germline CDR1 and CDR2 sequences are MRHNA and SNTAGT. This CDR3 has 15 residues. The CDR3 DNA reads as TGTGCCAGCAGCCTACAGGGCTCTGGGGCCAACGTCCTGACTTTC. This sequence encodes CASSLQGSGANVLTF.